These T cell receptor beta chains were read from a single sample in a study of blood T cell repertoires in COVID-19. Assay used: immunoSEQ multiplex PCR; TCRdb lists only in-frame clones, some missing. Among 130,000 or so clones listed, approximately 87% were seen once. Sequenced: peripheral blood. Receptors originate from a man aged 50-59 years with acute or convalescent COVID-19. Each CDR3 is given with its conserved first and last residue. The D gene is left open where the match is weak. Not all rows give a size; the values are once, few, many and, for expanded clones, a class.

j_gene,v_gene,abundance,d_gene,CDR3aa,CDR3nt
TRBJ2-7,TRBV7-6,NA,TRBD2,CASSLGLAGEQYF,TGTGCCAGCAGCCTGGGACTAGCGGGGGAGCAGTACTTC
TRBJ2-5,TRBV24-1,NA,NA,CATSDRYRGGETQYF,TGTGCCACCAGTGACCGATACAGGGGGGGGGAGACCCAGTACTTC
TRBJ2-3,TRBV29-1,NA,NA,CSADLRIAADTQYF,TGCAGCGCCGACCTGCGAATCGCGGCAGATACGCAGTATTTT
TRBJ2-7,TRBV5-1,NA,TRBD2,CASSSLAGGYEQYF,TGCGCCAGCAGCTCCCTAGCGGGGGGCTACGAGCAGTACTTC
TRBJ2-3,TRBV7-2,NA,NA,CASSFGLASTDTQYF,TGTGCCAGCAGCTTCGGACTCGCTAGCACAGATACGCAGTATTTT
TRBJ2-7,TRBV7-2,NA,TRBD2,CASSSGGSSYEQYF,TGTGCCAGCAGCTCCGGCGGGAGCTCCTACGAGCAGTACTTC
TRBJ1-1,TRBV6-6,NA,NA,CASSRTEAFF,TGTGCCAGCAGCCGCACTGAAGCTTTCTTT
TRBJ1-1,TRBV7-8,NA,NA,CASSLRENTEAFF,TGTGCCAGCAGCCTACGGGAGAACACTGAAGCTTTCTTT
TRBJ1-6,TRBV21-1,NA,NA,CASSTNERDRGPDSPLHF,TGTGCCAGCAGCACCAATGAGCGGGACAGGGGGCCGGATTCACCCCTCCACTTT
TRBJ2-5,TRBV5-6,once,NA,CASRIQRETQYF,TGTGCCAGCCGGATCCAGAGGGAGACCCAGTACTTC
TRBJ2-7,TRBV6-6,NA,TRBD1,CASSYNRGRNEQYF,TGTGCCAGCAGTTACAACAGGGGGCGGAACGAGCAGTACTTC
TRBJ2-5,TRBV3-1/TRBV3-2,NA,TRBD2,CASSQDLAGGGETQYF,TGTGCCAGCAGCCAAGATCTAGCGGGAGGCGGGGAGACCCAGTACTTC
TRBJ1-5,TRBV18,NA,TRBD1,CASSPTGGRNQPQHF,TGTGCCAGCTCACCAACAGGGGGCCGTAATCAGCCCCAGCATTTT
TRBJ2-3,TRBV11-3,few,NA,CASSLGSAATDTQYF,TGTGCCAGCAGCTTAGGTAGTGCCGCCACAGATACGCAGTATTTT
TRBJ2-1,TRBV6-1,NA,NA,CASSEAGGLAPNEQFF,TGTGCCAGCAGTGAAGCTGGTGGATTAGCCCCAAATGAGCAGTTCTTC
TRBJ1-3,TRBV5-8,NA,NA,CASSLDERAGNTIYF,TGTGCCAGCAGCTTGGACGAGAGGGCCGGAAACACCATATATTTT
TRBJ2-1,TRBV19,NA,NA,CASSILATSSYNEQFF,TGTGCCAGTAGTATACTAGCGACGAGCTCCTACAATGAGCAGTTCTTC
TRBJ2-7,TRBV5-1,NA,TRBD1,CASSSGGWEQYF,TGCGCCAGCAGCTCAGGGGGCTGGGAGCAGTACTTC
TRBJ1-2,TRBV19,NA,NA,CASSTGKRDYGYTF,TGTGCCAGTAGTACAGGGAAAAGGGACTATGGCTACACCTTC
TRBJ2-3,TRBV5-4,NA,NA,CASSSTSTDTQYF,TGTGCCAGCAGCTCTACCAGCACAGATACGCAGTATTTT
TRBJ1-1,TRBV29-1,NA,TRBD1,CSVVIPGQGTGAFF,TGCAGCGTTGTTATACCGGGACAGGGCACGGGGGCTTTCTTT
TRBJ1-6,TRBV14,NA,TRBD1,CASSLEGAPVSPLHF,TGTGCCAGCAGCCTTGAGGGGGCACCGGTTTCACCCCTCCACTTT
TRBJ1-1,TRBV30,NA,TRBD1,CAWRLTGTGGVGTEAFF,TGTGCCTGGAGATTAACCGGGACAGGGGGCGTGGGCACTGAAGCTTTCTTT
TRBJ2-3,TRBV11-2,once,TRBD2,CASSSRVAGVSDTQYF,TGTGCCAGCAGCTCTAGGGTGGCGGGAGTATCTGATACGCAGTATTTT
TRBJ2-2,TRBV30,NA,TRBD1,CAWSVRTGDTGELFF,TGTGCCTGGAGTGTAAGGACAGGGGACACCGGGGAGCTGTTTTTT
TRBJ1-3,TRBV30,NA,TRBD1,CAWSQGVRNTIYF,TGTGCCTGGAGTCAGGGGGTCCGAAACACCATATATTTT
TRBJ2-1,TRBV7-2,NA,TRBD2,CASSGTSGSNEQFF,TGTGCCAGCAGCGGGACTAGCGGGAGTAATGAGCAGTTCTTC
TRBJ2-3,TRBV5-4,once,NA,CASSLGLAPDTQYF,TGTGCCAGCAGCTTGGGTTTGGCCCCAGATACGCAGTATTTT
TRBJ2-2,TRBV13,NA,NA,CASSLVRGELFF,TGTGCCAGCAGCTTAGTGCGGGGGGAGCTGTTTTTT
TRBJ2-2,TRBV5-4,NA,TRBD1,CASSLPGGTGELFF,TGTGCCAGCAGCTTGCCAGGGGGCACCGGGGAGCTGTTTTTT
TRBJ2-3,TRBV19,NA,NA,CASSIGSGSTDTQYF,TGTGCCAGTAGTATCGGTAGCGGCAGCACAGATACGCAGTATTTT
TRBJ1-1,TRBV6-6,once,NA,CASSRPLGAPPNTEAFF,TGTGCCAGCAGTCGGCCTTTAGGGGCCCCACCAAACACTGAAGCTTTCTTT
TRBJ2-2,TRBV2,NA,TRBD1,CASSEKGQVRGTGELFF,TGTGCCAGCAGTGAAAAAGGACAGGTTCGCGGCACCGGGGAGCTGTTTTTT
TRBJ2-3,TRBV6-4,NA,NA,CASSDTNRADTQYF,TGTGCCAGCAGTGACACCAACCGAGCAGATACGCAGTATTTT
TRBJ1-6,TRBV6-5,NA,TRBD1,CASRRGQGNSPLHF,TGTGCCAGCAGAAGGGGACAGGGTAATTCACCCCTCCACTTT
TRBJ1-5,TRBV19,NA,TRBD1,CASSTKTGGFQPQHF,TGTGCCAGTAGTACCAAAACAGGGGGCTTTCAGCCCCAGCATTTT
TRBJ1-5,TRBV6-2/TRBV6-3,NA,TRBD1,CASSTGQGTNQPQHF,TGTGCCAGCAGTACCGGACAGGGGACAAATCAGCCCCAGCATTTT
TRBJ2-7,TRBV5-1,NA,TRBD2,CASSSDPGTRGSEQYF,TGCGCCAGCAGCTCTGACCCCGGGACTAGGGGGAGCGAGCAGTACTTC
TRBJ1-2,TRBV6-6,NA,NA,CASSYSKDSNYGYTF,TGTGCCAGCAGTTACTCGAAGGACAGTAACTATGGCTACACCTTC
TRBJ2-3,TRBV9,NA,NA,CASSVARSDTQYF,TGTGCCAGCAGCGTAGCTAGGTCAGATACGCAGTATTTT
TRBJ2-7,TRBV5-3,NA,NA,CARSCPQGGGRDEQYF,TGTGCCAGAAGCTGCCCCCAGGGAGGGGGGAGGGACGAGCAGTACTTC
TRBJ2-7,TRBV6-2/TRBV6-3,NA,TRBD2,CASSYGGSGRSYEQYF,TGTGCCAGCAGTTACGGAGGTAGCGGGAGGTCCTACGAGCAGTACTTC
TRBJ1-1,TRBV9,NA,TRBD1,CASSARDDRALPEAFF,TGTGCCAGCAGCGCGCGAGATGACAGGGCTCTCCCTGAAGCTTTCTTT
TRBJ2-7,TRBV7-8,once,TRBD2,CASSLVGGRYEQYF,TGTGCCAGCAGCTTAGTCGGCGGGAGATACGAGCAGTACTTC
TRBJ1-1,TRBV4-1,NA,NA,CASSQDLGGGYTEAFF,TGCGCCAGCAGCCAAGATCTGGGGGGAGGGTACACTGAAGCTTTCTTT
TRBJ2-5,TRBV29-1,NA,NA,CSTTDSRETQYF,TGCAGCACAACGGACAGTCGAGAGACCCAGTACTTC
TRBJ2-7,TRBV5-6,NA,NA,CASSSRERGVRGEYF,TGTGCCAGCAGCTCGCGGGAAAGAGGAGTCAGAGGGGAGTACTTC
TRBJ1-2,TRBV24-1,NA,TRBD1,CATSGGQGGYTF,TGTGCCACCAGTGGGGGACAGGGCGGCTACACCTTC
TRBJ1-4,TRBV2,once,NA,CASSSRAGDNEKLFF,TGTGCCAGCAGTTCCCGGGCGGGGGATAATGAAAAACTGTTTTTT
TRBJ2-1,TRBV24-1,NA,TRBD2,CATSDLRAGGAYNEQFF,TGTGCCACCAGTGATTTGCGGGCGGGAGGGGCCTACAATGAGCAGTTCTTC
TRBJ1-6,TRBV23-1,NA,NA,CASSQNHRDPPVNSPLHF,TGCGCCAGCAGTCAAAACCACAGGGACCCGCCTGTTAATTCACCCCTCCACTTT
TRBJ1-2,TRBV2,NA,NA,CASSEDDGVYGYTF,TGTGCCAGCAGTGAAGACGACGGAGTCTATGGCTACACCTTC
TRBJ2-6,TRBV27,NA,TRBD1,CASSSDRGQVLTF,TGTGCCAGCAGTTCGGACAGGGGGCAAGTCCTGACTTTC